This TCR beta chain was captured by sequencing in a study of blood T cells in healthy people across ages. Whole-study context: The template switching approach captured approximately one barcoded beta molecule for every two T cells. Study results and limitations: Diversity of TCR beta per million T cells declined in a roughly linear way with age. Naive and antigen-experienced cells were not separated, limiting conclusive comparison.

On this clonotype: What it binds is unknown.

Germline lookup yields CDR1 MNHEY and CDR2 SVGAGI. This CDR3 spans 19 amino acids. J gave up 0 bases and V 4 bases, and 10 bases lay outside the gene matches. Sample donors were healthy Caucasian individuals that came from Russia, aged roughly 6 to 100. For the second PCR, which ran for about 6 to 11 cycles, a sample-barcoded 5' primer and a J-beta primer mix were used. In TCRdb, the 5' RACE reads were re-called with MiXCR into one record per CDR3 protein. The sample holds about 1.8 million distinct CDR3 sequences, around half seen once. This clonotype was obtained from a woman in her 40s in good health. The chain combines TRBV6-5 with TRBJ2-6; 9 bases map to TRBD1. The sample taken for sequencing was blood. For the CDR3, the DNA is TGTGCCAGCAGTTGGGGGACAGGGATTTCCCCCTCTGGGGCCAACGTCCTGACTTTC. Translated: CASSWGTGISPSGANVLTF.